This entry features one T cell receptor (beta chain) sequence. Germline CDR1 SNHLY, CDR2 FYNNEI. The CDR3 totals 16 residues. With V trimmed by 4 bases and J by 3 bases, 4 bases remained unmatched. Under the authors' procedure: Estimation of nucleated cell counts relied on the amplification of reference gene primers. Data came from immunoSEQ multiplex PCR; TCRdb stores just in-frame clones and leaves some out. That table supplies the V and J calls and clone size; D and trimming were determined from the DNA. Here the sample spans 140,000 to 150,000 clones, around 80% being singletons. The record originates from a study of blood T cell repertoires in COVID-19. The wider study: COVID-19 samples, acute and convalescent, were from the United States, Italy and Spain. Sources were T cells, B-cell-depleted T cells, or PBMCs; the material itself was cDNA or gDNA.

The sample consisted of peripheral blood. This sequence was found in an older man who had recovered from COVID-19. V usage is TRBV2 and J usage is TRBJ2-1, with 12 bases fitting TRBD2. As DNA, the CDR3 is TGTGCCAGCAGTGGACTAGCGGGAGTCATCTACAATGAGCAGTTCTTC. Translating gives CASSGLAGVIYNEQFF.